Below, 2 T cell receptor beta chains from the same sample are listed, as sequenced in a study of blood T cell repertoires in COVID-19. Using immunoSEQ multiplex PCR, the repertoire was profiled, and TCRdb retains in-frame clones only, with some absent. The table has 300,000 or so clones, 80% to 90% seen once. The sample comprised peripheral blood. All receptors come from a woman aged 40 to 50 who had recovered from COVID-19.

The V and J genes are TRBV10-2 and TRBJ2-5; 13 bases map to TRBD2. V gave up 6 bases and J gave up 4 bases; unmatched junction bases: 5. This CDR3 region has 15 residues. Germline CDR1 WSHSY, CDR2 SAAADI. The CDR3 nucleotides read TGCGCCAGCAGAGAGGGACTAGCGGGGACAGAGACCCAGTACTTC. Protein product: CASREGLAGTETQYF.

This clone was recorded once. The rearrangement joins TRBV20-1 to TRBJ2-7; tentative D call: TRBD2 (6 bases). The CDR3 covers 13 residues. Germline V lookup: CDR1 DFQATT, CDR2 SNEGSKA (reference sequence). V lost 3 bases to trimming and J lost 6 bases, with 15 bases between them. The CDR3 reads CSASSSTGGEQYF. The CDR3 nucleotides read TGCAGTGCTAGTTCAAGCACCGGGGGCGAGCAGTACTTC.